Below, 29 T cell receptor beta chains from the same sample are listed, as sequenced in a study of cytomegalovirus exposure and HLA in healthy donors (dated by TCRdb to 2016 to 2017). Library prep was done by the immunoSEQ multiplex PCR assay. For the multiplex PCR, a mixture combining 60 forward primers for TCR Vbeta segments and 13 reverse primers for TCR Jbeta segments was used. Here the immuneACCESS table is served through TCRdb, limited to in-frame sequences with V and J called. Missing clones are a known gap in these copies; in checked studies unresolved V genes cover under half, and the rest lacks a known reason. The table for this sample lists 130,000 to 150,000 clones; about 80% of them were counted only once. The ten largest clones capture approximately 2.3% of the sample. Sequencing was carried out using PBMCs. The source of these receptors is a man aged 25-45 years in good health and CMV-seronegative.

This chain links TRBV9 with TRBJ1-3; D possibly corresponds to TRBD1 (5 bases). The germline gives CDR1 SGDLS, CDR2 YYNGEE. Trimming removed 3 bases at V and 0 bases at J, with 13 bases between. CDR3 size: 16 residues. The CDR3, as DNA: TGTGCCAGCAGCGGTGGGCACAGGATCTCTGGAAACACCATATATTTT. Translated, it gives CASSGGHRISGNTIYF.

The CDR3 nucleotides read TGTGCCAGCAGTTCCCCCGGACAGGGGATGCGGGAGCAGTACTTC. It specifies CASSSPGQGMREQYF. The J gene is TRBJ2-7, the V gene TRBV27; 9 bases agree with TRBD1. Trimming at V came to 4 bases and at J to 7 bases, leaving 11 bases not matched to a gene. Germline CDR1 reads MNHEY; CDR2 reads SMNVEV (reference sequence). CDR3 length equals 15 residues.

J is TRBJ2-1 and V is TRBV5-1, with 7 nucleotides matching TRBD1. J was trimmed by 6 bases and V by 2 bases; bases with no gene match: 2. CDR1 and CDR2 from the germline V gene are SGHRS and YFSETQ. The CDR3 sequence is 13 residues long. The CDR3 coding sequence is TGCGCCAGCAGCTTTGACAGGGTCAATGAGCAGTTCTTC. Its protein is CASSFDRVNEQFF.

The chain couples TRBV28 to TRBJ2-7; D possibly corresponds to TRBD1 (7 bases). This CDR3 comprises 14 residues. The V end lost 7 bases, the J end lost 4 bases, and 17 bases lay between the germline ends. Germline CDR1 is MDHEN and CDR2 is SYDVKM. The DNA for the CDR3 is TGTGCCAGCACCCCGGGGGACAGTCGATACGAGCAGTACTTC. It translates to CASTPGDSRYEQYF.

The chain recombines TRBV2 with TRBJ2-3; 15 positions match TRBD2. V gave up 6 bases and J gave up 1 base; unmatched junction bases: 8. This CDR3 is 18 amino acids long. Germline CDR1 is SNHLY and CDR2 is FYNNEI. The CDR3 protein is CASSGLAGGHIGTDTQYF. In nucleotides, the CDR3 is TGTGCCAGCAGCGGACTAGCGGGAGGGCACATAGGCACAGATACGCAGTATTTT.

The table lists this clone with a count of one. The chain uses TRBV30 and TRBJ2-7; 7 bases are shared with TRBD1. The CDR3 is 14 amino acids. Losses at the gene ends were 4 bases for V and 2 bases for J; bases not matched to a gene: 8. From germline, CDR1 is GTSNPN and CDR2 SVGIG (reference sequence). For the CDR3, the DNA is TGTGCCTGGAACCGGGGACAGAGTACCTACGAGCAGTACTTC. It encodes CAWNRGQSTYEQYF.

The chain combines TRBV11-2 with TRBJ2-3, with D possibly being TRBD2 (5 bases). Trimming pared 5 bases from V and 7 bases from J, leaving 10 bases between. The CDR3 is 12 residues long. In germline, CDR1 is SGHAT, CDR2 FQNNGV. In nucleotides, the CDR3 is TGTGCCAGCAGCCAGGACTTTTATACGCAGTATTTT. This codes for CASSQDFYTQYF.

The chain couples TRBV5-1 to TRBJ2-5; 7 bases map to TRBD2. V trimming: 6 bases; J trimming: 1 base; junction bases outside the gene matches: 21. This CDR3 comprises 19 residues. The germline gives CDR1 SGHRS, CDR2 YFSETQ. The CDR3 reads CASTETHVGGNAIQETQYF. As DNA, the CDR3 is TGCGCCAGCACCGAAACTCACGTCGGGGGGAATGCGATCCAAGAGACCCAGTACTTC. Using reference TRBV5-1 and TRBJ2-5 for the parts outside the CDR3, the full variable domain is KAGVTQTPRYLIKTRGQQVTLSCSPISGHRSVSWYQQTPGQGLQFLFEYFSETQRNKGNFPGRFSGRQFSNSRSEMNVSTLELGDSALYLCASTETHVGGNAIQETQYFGPGTRLLVL.

The rearrangement links TRBV18 to TRBJ2-3; TRBD2 is a possible D gene (5 bases). CDR1 and CDR2 from the germline V gene are KGHSH and LQKENI. The length of the CDR3 is 16 residues. V was clipped by 1 base and J by 0 bases, with 11 bases between them. CDR3 amino acids: CASSPLAGSSTDTQYF. CDR3 nucleotides: TGTGCCAGCTCACCACTTGCGGGCTCTAGCACAGATACGCAGTATTTT.

This sequence joins TRBV6-1 and TRBJ2-1; 12 bases align to TRBD2. There are 16 residues in the CDR3. Germline V CDR1 and CDR2: MNHNS, SASEGT. Trimming at V came to 4 bases and at J to 6 bases, leaving 7 bases not matched to a gene. The CDR3 nucleotides are TGTGCCAGCAGTGCCCTAGCGGGAGGGCCGTCCAATGAGCAGTTCTTC. Its translation is CASSALAGGPSNEQFF.

This sequence joins TRBV5-5 and TRBJ2-7, with D unclear. This CDR3 is built from 14 residues. Per germline, CDR1 SGHKS and CDR2 YYEKEE (reference sequence). V shed 2 bases and J shed 4 bases, with 13 bases lying between them. CDR3 region: CASSFLLSDYEQYF. DNA of the CDR3: TGTGCCAGCAGCTTTTTGTTATCAGATTACGAGCAGTACTTC.

In the case of this clone: An end of the junction does not agree with germline; a read error may underlie this. This chain uses TRBV6-1 with TRBJ1-5; D is ambiguous. This CDR3 contains 11 residues. The V gene's germline CDR1 is MNHNS and CDR2 SASEGT. In DNA form, the CDR3 reads TGTGCCAGCAGGGAAGTCACGGCCCAGCATTTT. The encoded protein is CASREVTAQHF.

The chain is built from TRBV7-9 and TRBJ1-1, with D possibly TRBD1 on 5 matching bases. V was clipped by 6 bases and J by 0 bases, with 20 bases between them. The length of the CDR3 is 17 residues. From germline, CDR1 is SEHNR and CDR2 FQNEAQ (reference sequence). CDR3 coding DNA: TGTGCCAGCAGAGCTGGGGGGTTGTTCGGCATGAACACTGAAGCTTTCTTT. Its translation: CASRAGGLFGMNTEAFF. Filled out from reference TRBV7-9 and TRBJ1-1, the complete variable domain reads DTGVSQNPRHKITKRGQNVTFRCDPISEHNRLYWYRQTLGQGPEFLTYFQNEAQLEKSRLLSDRFSAERPKGSFSTLEIQRTEQGDSAMYLCASRAGGLFGMNTEAFFGQGTRLTVV.

This clone is a singleton in its sample. The J gene is TRBJ2-7, the V gene TRBV7-9; TRBD1 matches at 7 bases. V dropped 4 bases and J dropped 3; count of bases not matched to a gene: 9. Per the germline V gene, CDR1 is SEHNR and CDR2 is FQNEAQ (reference sequence). The CDR3 is 15 residues long. Here the CDR3 DNA reads TGTGCCAGCAGCTCACCCGACAGGGAGATCTACGAGCAGTACTTC. Translated, it gives CASSSPDREIYEQYF.

This sequence joins TRBV5-1 and TRBJ2-3; 8 nucleotides align to TRBD2. The CDR3 spans 14 residues. Germline V gene sequence: CDR1 SGHRS, CDR2 YFSETQ. V lost 5 bases, J lost 1 base, and 3 bases stayed unmatched. The CDR3 sequence: CASRGGGRTDTQYF. The CDR3 bases are TGCGCCAGCAGAGGCGGGGGGCGCACAGATACGCAGTATTTT. Looking up the rest from reference TRBV5-1 and TRBJ2-3 gives the full variable domain: KAGVTQTPRYLIKTRGQQVTLSCSPISGHRSVSWYQQTPGQGLQFLFEYFSETQRNKGNFPGRFSGRQFSNSRSEMNVSTLELGDSALYLCASRGGGRTDTQYFGPGTRLTVL.

The chain is built from TRBV5-1 and TRBJ2-7; no clear D gene. The germline V and J ends were trimmed by 0 bases and 0 bases, with 10 bases remaining between them. CDR3 length: 15 residues. CDR1 is SGHRS, CDR2 YFSETQ, per germline. The CDR3 loop is CASSLGPPTSYEQYF. CDR3 in DNA: TGCGCCAGCAGCTTGGGCCCGCCTACCTCCTACGAGCAGTACTTC.

This chain uses TRBV28 with TRBJ2-7; D is possibly TRBD2 (5 bases). This CDR3 is built from 12 residues. Deletions cut 3 bases from V and 7 bases from J, with 10 bases between. CDR1 and CDR2 from the germline V gene are MDHEN and SYDVKM. CDR3 nucleotide sequence: TGTGCCAGCAGTTTTGGACTTGGGGAGCAGTACTTC. Translated: CASSFGLGEQYF.

As to this clone: One end of the junction varies from germline; a read error may be responsible. CDR3 in amino acids: CASSPGTGGQETQYF. CDR3 bases: TGTGCTAGCAGCCCCGGAACAGGGGGGCAAGAGACCCAGTACTTC. The rearrangement joins TRBV7-7 to TRBJ2-5; 8 bases are a match to TRBD1. CDR1 and CDR2 from the germline V gene are SSHAT and FNYEAQ (reference sequence). The CDR3 loop spans 15 amino acids.

V and J are TRBV15 and TRBJ2-1; 8 bases match TRBD1. Germline CDR1 and CDR2: LNHNV and YYDKDF (reference sequence). CDR3 size: 16 residues. V lost 3 bases and J lost 8; bases outside the gene matches: 12. In DNA form, the CDR3 reads TGTGCCACCAGCAGCGCTCTCGGACAGGGAAGTCATGAGCAGTTCTTC. The encoded protein is CATSSALGQGSHEQFF.

V is TRBV7-9 and J is TRBJ1-6, with 8 bases that match TRBD1. The junction had 4 bases not matched to a gene; V was cut back by 1 base and J by 2 bases. The length of the CDR3 is 17 residues. CDR1 is SEHNR and CDR2 is FQNEAQ in the germline V gene (reference sequence). CDR3 sequence (DNA): TGTGCCAGCAGCTTAGGGACAGGGCTCCCCTATAATTCACCCCTCCACTTT. As protein: CASSLGTGLPYNSPLHF.

This chain uses TRBV4-2 with TRBJ2-1, with 13 bases aligning to TRBD2. Germline V CDR1 and CDR2: LGHNA, YNFKEQ. V was pared by 0 bases and J by 10 bases, with 6 bases of the junction left unmatched. The CDR3 covers 16 residues. The CDR3 protein is CASSQDGGLAGREQFF. Written as DNA, the CDR3 is TGTGCCAGCAGCCAAGATGGGGGACTAGCGGGGCGAGAGCAGTTCTTC.

The V call is TRBV5-1, the J call TRBJ2-1; D possibly corresponds to TRBD2 (6 bases). Trimming took off 1 base at V and 4 bases at J, with 21 bases between the two ends. This CDR3 is built from 18 residues. CDR1 and CDR2 (germline): SGHRS, YFSETQ. CDR3 DNA: TGCGCCAGCAGCTTGTCTTCTTTTAGCGGCAACACTTACAATGAGCAGTTCTTC. It encodes CASSLSSFSGNTYNEQFF.

The gene calls are TRBV6-1 and TRBJ1-1; D is perhaps TRBD1 (5 bases). CDR3 length: 13 residues. In germline, CDR1 is MNHNS, CDR2 SASEGT. Trimming stripped 8 bases from V and 7 bases from J, with 17 bases between. Here the CDR3 reads CASWRGDRFEAFF. In DNA, the CDR3 is TGTGCCAGCTGGAGGGGCGACAGATTTGAAGCTTTCTTT.

This sequence joins TRBV28 and TRBJ1-5; 7 bases are a match to TRBD1. This CDR3 is 16 amino acids long. The germline CDR1 and CDR2 sequences are MDHEN and SYDVKM. V lost 2 bases and J lost 4; bases outside the gene matches: 8. For the CDR3, the DNA is TGTGCCAGCAGTTTAAGTGGACAGGTTCGAAATCAGCCCCAGCATTTT. It yields the protein CASSLSGQVRNQPQHF.

The DNA of the CDR3 is TGCGCCAGCAGCCTAGGGACAGGGAGGAAGATTGGCTACACCTTC. It specifies CASSLGTGRKIGYTF. This chain connects TRBV5-1 to TRBJ1-2, with 9 bases that match TRBD1. V lost 4 bases to trimming and J lost 7 bases; unmatched junction nucleotides: 11. CDR1 is SGHRS and CDR2 is YFSETQ in the germline V gene. The CDR3 extends over 15 amino acids.

This clone was observed a single time. The chain recombines TRBV30 with TRBJ2-1; D perhaps matches TRBD1 (6 bases). Germline CDR1 and CDR2: GTSNPN and SVGIG (reference sequence). This CDR3 is 17 amino acids long. Between the trimmed V and J ends, which lost 0 bases and 0 bases, there was a span of 15 bases. DNA for the CDR3: TGTGCCTGGAGTGTACGAAGAACAGGGAGCTCCTACAATGAGCAGTTCTTC. Translation gives CAWSVRRTGSSYNEQFF.

The chain couples TRBV5-6 to TRBJ1-2, with 7 bases aligning to TRBD1. This CDR3 is built from 15 residues. V was clipped by 4 bases and J by 1 base; unmatched bases: 7. Germline loops: CDR1 SGHDT, CDR2 YYEEEE. This CDR3 is CASSRGTDYNYGYTF. In nucleotides, the CDR3 is TGTGCCAGCAGCCGGGGGACAGACTATAACTATGGCTACACCTTC.

The chain joins TRBV28 to TRBJ2-7, with 11 nucleotides matching TRBD2. V lost 1 base to trimming and J lost 4 bases; unmatched junction nucleotides: 6. Looked up from germline, CDR1 is MDHEN and CDR2 is SYDVKM. This CDR3 has 16 residues. DNA for the CDR3: TGTGCCAGCAGTTTATTAACTAGCGGGAGTTTGTACGAGCAGTACTTC. Its translation: CASSLLTSGSLYEQYF.

This chain links TRBV5-6 with TRBJ2-3; TRBD2 agrees at 8 bases. The ends lost 4 bases at V and 4 bases at J; junction bases unmatched: 5. Germline V lookup: CDR1 SGHDT, CDR2 YYEEEE. The CDR3 runs 14 residues. The CDR3 nucleotides read TGTGCCAGCAGCGTCTGGACTAGCCCAGATACGCAGTATTTT. It specifies CASSVWTSPDTQYF.